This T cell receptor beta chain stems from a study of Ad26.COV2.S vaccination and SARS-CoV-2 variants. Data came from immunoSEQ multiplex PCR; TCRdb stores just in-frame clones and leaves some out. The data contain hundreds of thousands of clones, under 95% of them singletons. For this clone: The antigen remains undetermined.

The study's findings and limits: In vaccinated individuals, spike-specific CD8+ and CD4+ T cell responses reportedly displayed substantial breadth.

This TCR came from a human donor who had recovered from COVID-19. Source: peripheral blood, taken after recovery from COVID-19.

The CDR3 bases are TGTGCCAGCAGCAAAGCGTTAACTAGCGAAAGATCCTACAATGAGCAGTTCTTC. Translated: CASSKALTSERSYNEQFF. The V and J genes are TRBV21-1 and TRBJ2-1; the D call of TRBD2 is as the table states it, not checked on the DNA. TRBV21-1 is designated a pseudogene. CDR3 length: 18 amino acids.